The 9 T cell receptor beta chains below come from one sample, sequenced in a study of control samples from healthy donors and cancer patients. Generated by immunoSEQ multiplex PCR, the TCRdb table keeps only in-frame clones and is missing some. The profile shows 97,000 or so clones, about 91% of them singletons. Material for sequencing was blood. These receptors came from a woman younger than 30 in good health.

V is TRBV27 and J is TRBJ2-2, with TRBD1 matching 9 bases. V was pared by 5 bases and J by 5 bases, with 12 bases of the junction left unmatched. This CDR3 is 17 amino acids long. Germline loops: CDR1 MNHEY, CDR2 SMNVEV (reference sequence). The CDR3 here is CASSPTLQGAVTGELFF. CDR3 nucleotide sequence: TGTGCCAGCAGTCCAACCTTACAGGGGGCGGTTACCGGGGAGCTGTTTTTT.

The V gene is TRBV13, the J gene TRBJ1-3; maybe TRBD1 (6 bases). The CDR3 covers 16 residues. Germline CDR1 is PRHDT and CDR2 is FYEKMQ (reference sequence). The V and J ends lost 2 bases and 0 bases respectively, with 11 bases between them. This CDR3 reads CASSLFRGDSGNTIYF. In nucleotides, the CDR3 is TGTGCCAGCAGCTTATTCAGGGGAGACTCTGGAAACACCATATATTTT. Together with reference TRBV13 and TRBJ1-3, the CDR3 gives the full variable domain: AAGVIQSPRHLIKEKRETATLKCYPIPRHDTVYWYQQGPGQDPQFLISFYEKMQSDKGSIPDRFSAQQFSDYHSELNMSSLELGDSALYFCASSLFRGDSGNTIYFGEGSWLTVV.

As for this clone: Germline and junction disagree at one end, which may indicate a read error. The V and J genes are TRBV3-1 (or the pseudogene TRBV3-2) and TRBJ2-1, with 11 bases lining up with TRBD2. Germline CDR1 is LGHDT and CDR2 is YNNKEL (reference sequence). The CDR3 totals 18 residues. The CDR3 nucleotides are TGTGCTAGCAGCCAAGAAGGTCAAGGGACTAGCGGATACAATGAGCAGTTCTTC. It specifies CASSQEGQGTSGYNEQFF.

The rearrangement uses TRBV20-1 and TRBJ2-7, with D unclear. The length of the CDR3 is 13 residues. Trimming stripped 3 bases from V and 2 bases from J, with 11 bases between. Per germline, CDR1 DFQATT and CDR2 SNEGSKA (reference sequence). CDR3 DNA sequence: TGCAGTGCTAGTAGGCGGAATACCTACGAGCAGTACTTC. It codes for CSASRRNTYEQYF.

The chain employs TRBV19 and TRBJ1-1; the match to TRBD1 covers 7 bases. CDR1 and CDR2 (germline): LNHDA, SQIVND (reference sequence). This CDR3 region has 14 residues. The ends lost 7 bases at V and 2 bases at J; junction bases unmatched: 7. DNA of the CDR3: TGTGCCAGTACCCTCGACAGGGAAAACACTGAAGCTTTCTTT. As protein: CASTLDRENTEAFF. Together with reference TRBV19 and TRBJ1-1, the CDR3 gives the full variable domain: DGGITQSPKYLFRKEGQNVTLSCEQNLNHDAMYWYRQDPGQGLRLIYYSQIVNDFQKGDIAEGYSVSREKKESFPLTVTSAQKNPTAFYLCASTLDRENTEAFFGQGTRLTVV.

A single count supports this clone. The chain uses TRBV4-2 and TRBJ1-2; D possibly corresponds to TRBD1 (6 bases). This CDR3 is built from 16 residues. From germline, CDR1 is LGHNA and CDR2 YNFKEQ. Between the trimmed V and J ends, which lost 0 bases and 2 bases, there was a span of 13 bases. For the CDR3, the DNA is TGTGCCAGCAGCCAAGAAGCCAGGGGAGTGAACTATGGCTACACCTTC. Translating it yields CASSQEARGVNYGYTF.

This clone appeared a single time. V and J are TRBV9 and TRBJ2-3; TRBD2 agrees at 8 bases. The germline V gene has CDR1 SGDLS and CDR2 YYNGEE. There are 15 residues in the CDR3. V was clipped by 6 bases and J by 4 bases; unmatched bases: 10. CDR3 loop: CASTSGGSLSDTQYF. The CDR3 DNA reads as TGTGCCAGCACGTCGGGGGGGAGTCTTTCAGATACGCAGTATTTT.

The chain couples TRBV5-4 to TRBJ2-2; 9 nucleotides line up with TRBD1. The germline gives CDR1 SGHNT, CDR2 YYREEE (reference sequence). The length of the CDR3 is 17 residues. Germline trimming cut 5 bases from V and 4 bases from J; bases unmatched to any gene: 12. In DNA, the CDR3 is TGTGCCAGCAGTTCCCCGGGACAGGGTGTTGTCACCGGGGAGCTGTTTTTT. This encodes CASSSPGQGVVTGELFF.

This sequence joins TRBV7-9 and TRBJ2-1; 11 bases match TRBD2. Germline V gene sequence: CDR1 SEHNR, CDR2 FQNEAQ (reference sequence). This CDR3 is 16 amino acids long. With V trimmed by 5 bases and J by 7 bases, 10 bases remained unmatched. The DNA of the CDR3 is TGTGCCAGCAGCGCTTCTAGCGGGGGGCATCTTAATGAGCAGTTCTTC. Its translation is CASSASSGGHLNEQFF.